The 3 T cell receptor beta chains below all came from one sample that was sequenced in a study of PD-1 and CTLA-4 blockade in melanoma. TCRdb's copy holds only in-frame clones and misses some; the assay was immunoSEQ multiplex PCR. The repertoire consists of around 29,000 clones, with 85% to 90% occurring once and the leading ten covering around 8.5%. The source was CD8+ T cells from peripheral blood, collected before anti-PD-1 treatment. Receptors originate from a human donor with melanoma.

The chain is built from TRBV19 and TRBJ2-3; D might be TRBD1 or TRBD2, each matching 5 bases. V was cut by 4 bases and J by 6 bases, with 11 bases left in between. The CDR3 is 13 residues long. Germline values: CDR1 LNHDA, CDR2 SQIVND (reference sequence). CDR3 sequence: CASSNRWGDTQYF. CDR3 sequence (DNA): TGTGCCAGTAGTAACAGGTGGGGGGATACGCAGTATTTT.

The chain is built from TRBV5-8 and TRBJ1-2; D not resolved. This CDR3 has 13 residues. Germline V gene lookup returns CDR1 SGHTS and CDR2 YDEGEE. V lost 0 bases, J lost 4 bases, and 7 bases lay in between. CDR3 sequence reads: CASSLVQFYGYTF. CDR3 DNA: TGTGCCAGCAGCTTGGTGCAGTTCTATGGCTACACCTTC.

J is TRBJ1-2 and V is TRBV21-1; the DNA was not used to check the table's D call, TRBD1. TRBV21-1 is a recognized pseudogene. CDR3 size: 11 residues. The CDR3 DNA reads as TGTGCCAGCAGCAAAGAGACAAGTTCAACCTTC. Its translation is CASSKETSSTF.